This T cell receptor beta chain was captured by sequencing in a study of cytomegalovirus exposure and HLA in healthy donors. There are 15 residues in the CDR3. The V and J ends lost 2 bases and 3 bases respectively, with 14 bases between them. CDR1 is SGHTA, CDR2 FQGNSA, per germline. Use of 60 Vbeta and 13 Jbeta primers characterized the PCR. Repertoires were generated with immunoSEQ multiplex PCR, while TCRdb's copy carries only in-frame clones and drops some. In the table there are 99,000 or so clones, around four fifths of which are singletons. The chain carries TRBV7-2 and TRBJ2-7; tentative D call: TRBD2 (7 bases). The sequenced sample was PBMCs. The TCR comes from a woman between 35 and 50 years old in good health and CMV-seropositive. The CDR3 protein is CASSLIGGLVYEQYF. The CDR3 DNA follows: TGTGCCAGCAGCTTAATCGGGGGGCTTGTCTACGAGCAGTACTTC.